This TCR beta chain originates from a study of T-cell reconstitution after alpha-beta-depleted transplantation in children. Researchers prepared the TCRbeta library using unique molecular identifiers, the study reports. TCRdb re-called the PCR reads through MiXCR, storing one row per CDR3 protein. The sample shows about 580,000 distinct CDR3 sequences, under 25% of them seen only once. The source of this sequence is a boy under two years old who had a stem cell transplant for acute myeloid leukemia, so the T cells may come from the graft donor. This sample comprised PBMCs, mostly from graft donor cells, obtained 360 days after TCRalphabeta/CD19-depleted stem cell transplant.

DNA of the CDR3: TGTGCCAGCAGTTTAATTGGCCCCTACGAGCAGTACTTC. Protein: CASSLIGPYEQYF. The V call is TRBV27, the J call TRBJ2-7; no clear D. V was shortened by 2 bases and J by 2 bases, with 7 bases between the two germline ends. This CDR3 is built from 13 residues. Per germline, CDR1 MNHEY and CDR2 SMNVEV (reference sequence).